Shown below are 32 T cell receptor beta chains from a single sample sequenced in a study of blood T cells in healthy people across ages. For the second PCR, which ran for 7 to 11 cycles, a sample-barcoded 5' primer and a J-beta primer mix were used. TCRdb re-called the 5' RACE reads through MiXCR, storing one row per CDR3 protein. The sample lists under 2 million distinct CDR3 sequences, about 31% occurring once. The sequencing input was blood. These TCRs come from a woman younger than 45 in good health.

The CDR3 reads CASSGWQDRGRREQYF. In nucleotides, the CDR3 is TGTGCCAGCAGTGGATGGCAGGACAGGGGGCGGCGCGAGCAGTACTTC. The V and J genes are TRBV6-1 and TRBJ2-7, with 11 bases identical to TRBD1. Losses at the gene ends were 4 bases for V and 6 bases for J; bases not matched to a gene: 11. Germline lookup yields CDR1 MNHNS and CDR2 SASEGT. The CDR3 consists of 16 residues.

The CDR3 DNA is TGTGCCAGCAGGTGGGGCAGGGACACTGGCTACACCTTC. Translating it yields CASRWGRDTGYTF. The V and J genes are TRBV6-5 and TRBJ1-2; D possibly corresponds to TRBD1 (6 bases). V was clipped by 6 bases and J by 7 bases, with 15 bases between them. This CDR3 has 13 residues. Germline CDR1 and CDR2: MNHEY and SVGAGI.

The chain couples TRBV10-3 to TRBJ2-7, with no clear D. V was clipped by 0 bases and J by 5 bases, with 8 bases between them. CDR3 length: 13 residues. Germline V CDR1 and CDR2: ENHRY, SYGVKD. In DNA form, the CDR3 reads TGTGCCATCAGTGAGTCCGAGGTTCACGAGCAGTACTTC. Encoded protein: CAISESEVHEQYF.

This clonotype has more than one count but fewer than ten. This sequence joins TRBV2 and TRBJ1-4; TRBD1 aligns across 7 bases. V shed 6 bases, J shed 2 bases, and the junction held 0 bases outside the gene matches. Germline V CDR1 and CDR2: SNHLY, FYNNEI. The CDR3 extends over 13 amino acids. The CDR3 region has the DNA TGTGCCAGCAGGACAGGGACTAATGAAAAACTGTTTTTT. Its translation is CASRTGTNEKLFF.

The V call is TRBV27, the J call TRBJ1-2, with D tentatively TRBD1 (6 bases). Germline V lookup: CDR1 MNHEY, CDR2 SMNVEV (reference sequence). Trimming left V 2 bases short and J 7 bases short, with 14 bases between. The CDR3 totals 14 residues. CDR3 nucleotide sequence: TGTGCCAGCAGTTTACAGGGCGGGGGCGTTGGCTACACCTTC. This encodes CASSLQGGGVGYTF.

This clonotype appeared many times. CDR3 bases: TGTGCCAGCAGCTTAGAGGACCGAGTCTCCTACGAGCAGTACTTC. Encoded protein: CASSLEDRVSYEQYF. The V and J genes are TRBV9 and TRBJ2-7; D not resolved. Germline CDR1 SGDLS, CDR2 YYNGEE. The V gene lost 4 bases and the J gene lost 0 bases, with 14 bases spanning the gap. This CDR3 comprises 15 residues.

A word on this clonotype: Germline and junction disagree at one end, which may indicate a read error. The J gene is TRBJ2-6, the V gene TRBV20-1; weak D call: TRBD1 (5 bases). Germline CDR1 is DFQATT and CDR2 is SNEGSKA (reference sequence). The CDR3 totals 13 residues. CDR3 loop: CSAEFSGANVPTF. DNA for the CDR3: TGCAGTGCAGAGTTTTCTGGGGCCAACGTCCCGACTTTC.

This clonotype was seen many times. The chain uses TRBV5-1 and TRBJ2-1; 11 bases map to TRBD1. Germline CDR1 SGHRS, CDR2 YFSETQ. This CDR3 is built from 15 residues. The V gene end was trimmed by 4 bases and the J gene end by 6 bases; junction bases not matched to a gene: 6. The CDR3 DNA sequence: TGCGCCAGCAGCCCCGGACAGGGGGCGTTCAATGAGCAGTTCTTC. It translates to CASSPGQGAFNEQFF.

V usage is TRBV14 and J usage is TRBJ2-3; TRBD2 agrees at 9 bases. From germline, CDR1 is SGHDN and CDR2 FVKESK. The trim removed 5 bases at V and 9 bases at J, leaving 6 bases unmatched. The CDR3 is 13 residues long. CDR3 amino acids: CASSGQSGGTQYF. DNA of the CDR3: TGTGCCAGCAGCGGCCAAAGCGGGGGGACGCAGTATTTT.

Comments on this clonotype: This likely reflects a read error, since a far larger clone is one base away. J is TRBJ2-1 and V is TRBV9, with D hard to call. The CDR3 totals 11 residues. V gave up 0 bases and J gave up 10 bases, with 5 bases separating them. Germline V lookup: CDR1 SGDLS, CDR2 YYNGEE. The CDR3: CASSVGEEQFF. The CDR3 DNA is TGTGCCAGCAGCGTAGGGGAAGAGCAGTTCTTC.

This clonotype has more than one count but fewer than ten. The chain joins TRBV2 to TRBJ1-5, with D uncertain. V was clipped by 9 bases and J by 0 bases, with 15 bases between them. Germline lookup yields CDR1 SNHLY and CDR2 FYNNEI. This CDR3 has 15 amino acids. The CDR3 is CASEASGYSNQPQHF. For the CDR3, the DNA is TGTGCCAGTGAGGCGTCGGGGTATAGCAATCAGCCCCAGCATTTT. The variable domain in full, completed from reference TRBV2 and TRBJ1-5, reads EPEVTQTPSHQVTQMGQEVILRCVPISNHLYFYWYRQILGQKVEFLVSFYNNEISEKSEIFDDQFSVERPDGSNFTLKIRSTKLEDSAMYFCASEASGYSNQPQHFGDGTRLSIL.

This clonotype occurred a few times. The CDR3 reads CASSYGSNKNIQYF. In DNA, the CDR3 is TGTGCCAGCAGTTACGGCTCTAACAAAAACATTCAGTACTTC. The V gene is TRBV6-6, the J gene TRBJ2-4; no definite D call. CDR1 and CDR2 from the germline V gene are MNHNY and SVGAGI (reference sequence). The CDR3 spans 14 residues. V was trimmed by 2 bases and J by 3 bases, leaving 8 bases between them.

This clonotype was counted at least ten times. The chain recombines TRBV18 with TRBJ2-1; 7 nucleotides align to TRBD2. This CDR3 contains 15 residues. From germline, CDR1 is KGHSH and CDR2 LQKENI. Trimming cost V 3 bases and J 12 bases; bases outside gene matches: 14. The CDR3 here is CASSPTTGTTVGQFF. CDR3 DNA: TGTGCCAGCTCACCGACGACTGGGACTACAGTTGGGCAGTTCTTC.

This chain uses TRBV20-1 with TRBJ1-1; unclear D gene. V lost 3 bases and J 1 base, leaving 9 bases between the germline ends. The CDR3 is 13 amino acids. Per germline, CDR1 DFQATT and CDR2 SNEGSKA (reference sequence). The CDR3 coding sequence is TGCAGTGCTAGTCAAGACCCGAACACTGAAGCTTTCTTT. It codes for CSASQDPNTEAFF.

The rearrangement uses TRBV30 and TRBJ2-7, with a possible D match to TRBD2 (5 bases). V was pared by 3 bases and J by 2 bases, with 14 bases between. The CDR3 consists of 14 residues. Germline V gives CDR1 GTSNPN, CDR2 SVGIG (reference sequence). The CDR3, as DNA: TGTGCCTGGAGCCGCCTAGGACTTCCCTACGAGCAGTACTTC. Its translation: CAWSRLGLPYEQYF.

This chain connects TRBV28 to TRBJ2-7; D may be TRBD2 (6 bases). Germline CDR1 and CDR2: MDHEN and SYDVKM. Trimming pared 5 bases from V and 5 bases from J, leaving 16 bases between. This CDR3 contains 14 residues. CDR3 in amino acids: CASSDPGGTNEQYF. Written as DNA, the CDR3 is TGTGCCAGCAGTGACCCCGGCGGGACCAACGAGCAGTACTTC.

To note about this clonotype: The junction departs from germline at one end; a sequencing error may be responsible. The DNA for the CDR3 is TGCGCCAGCGGCCAAGGGACAGAATATGGCTACACCTTC. This gives the protein CASGQGTEYGYTF. The chain is built from TRBV4-1 and TRBJ1-2; 7 bases line up with TRBD1. This CDR3 is built from 13 residues. CDR1 and CDR2 from the germline V gene are MGHRA and YSYEKL.

The chain links TRBV5-5 to TRBJ2-3; TRBD2 might be the D (6 bases). There are 15 residues in the CDR3. Germline-derived CDR1 and CDR2 are SGHKS and YYEKEE (reference sequence). Trimming took 3 bases from V and 6 from J, leaving 17 bases between them. CDR3 sequence reads: CASSSLGLPTDTQYF. The CDR3 DNA reads TGTGCCAGCAGCTCCCTGGGACTTCCCACCGATACGCAGTATTTT.

This chain connects TRBV6-2 or TRBV6-3 to TRBJ1-2; D is perhaps TRBD1 (5 bases). The length of the CDR3 is 13 residues. V was pared by 2 bases and J by 8 bases, with 12 bases between. Germline V gene data show CDR1 as MNHEY and CDR2 as SVGEGT. The chain's CDR3 is CASSYGTPGGYTF. Here the CDR3 DNA reads TGTGCCAGCAGTTACGGGACCCCGGGAGGCTACACCTTC.

Points on this clonotype: Compared with germline, one end of the junction differs, possibly owing to a read error. The chain couples TRBV11-2 to TRBJ2-5; the D is unclear. The CDR3 sequence is 12 residues long. Germline values: CDR1 SGHAT, CDR2 FQNNGV. The CDR3 DNA sequence: TGTGTCAGCAGCTTAGTCCGCGAGACCCAGTACTTC. Translation: CVSSLVRETQYF.

This clonotype was counted between two and nine times. This chain links TRBV20-1 with TRBJ2-7; TRBD1 agrees at 9 bases. From germline, CDR1 is DFQATT and CDR2 SNEGSKA (reference sequence). This CDR3 contains 16 residues. V was clipped by 3 bases and J by 3 bases; unmatched bases: 12. The CDR3 sequence: CSARTTLQGAVYEQYF. CDR3 in DNA: TGCAGTGCTAGGACAACGCTACAGGGGGCGGTCTACGAGCAGTACTTC.

The rearrangement joins TRBV9 to TRBJ2-1, with 8 bases that match TRBD2. This CDR3 comprises 14 residues. The ends lost 3 bases at V and 5 bases at J; junction bases unmatched: 4. Germline V CDR1 and CDR2: SGDLS, YYNGEE. The CDR3 spells CASSAGGTDNEQFF. The CDR3 coding sequence is TGTGCCAGCAGCGCGGGGGGGACGGACAATGAGCAGTTCTTC.

The chain couples TRBV7-2 to TRBJ2-1; 14 bases are shared with TRBD2. The J call may be in error: the DNA end matches TRBJ2-7 better. The V gene's germline CDR1 is SGHTA and CDR2 FQGNSA. The length of the CDR3 is 17 residues. CDR3 region: CASSLWTSGGLDNEQYF. The CDR3 DNA is TGTGCCAGCAGTCTATGGACTAGCGGGGGGCTCGACAATGAGCAGTACTTC.

This rearrangement joins TRBV6-6 to TRBJ2-5; tentative D call: TRBD1 (6 bases). TRBJ2-7 explains the end of the DNA better; the J call may be wrong. This CDR3 contains 14 residues. Germline V gene sequence: CDR1 MNHNY, CDR2 SVGAGI (reference sequence). CDR3 amino acids: CASSFTYEGVEQYF. DNA of the CDR3: TGTGCCAGCAGTTTCACGTATGAGGGGGTCGAGCAGTACTTC.

V usage is TRBV4-1 and J usage is TRBJ2-1; 7 nucleotides agree with TRBD2. V was clipped by 1 base and J by 1 base; unmatched bases: 13. This CDR3 has 19 residues. Germline assignment: CDR1 MGHRA and CDR2 YSYEKL. The CDR3 bases are TGCGCCAGCAGCCAAGTGGCAGCGGGGCTTCAGACATCCTACAATGAGCAGTTCTTC. This codes for CASSQVAAGLQTSYNEQFF.

This clonotype was seen just once. Without the conserved terminal phenylalanine or tryptophan, this CDR3 likely stems from a read error. The chain has TRBV29-1 and TRBJ2-7; tentative D call: TRBD2 (5 bases). The germline gives CDR1 SQVTM, CDR2 ANQGSEA. With 5 bases removed from V and 2 bases from J, the gap between germline ends came to 10 bases. This CDR3 region has 12 residues. In DNA form, the CDR3 reads TGCAGCGTTAAGGACTTGCCCTACGAGCAGTACTGC. Translation gives CSVKDLPYEQYC.

This clonotype was found a few times. This rearrangement joins TRBV12-5 to TRBJ2-7; 8 nucleotides line up with TRBD1. The length of the CDR3 is 13 residues. The J segment lost 5 bases and the V segment lost 7 bases, leaving 7 bases of the junction unmatched. Germline V lookup: CDR1 LGHNT, CDR2 FRNRAP. This chain's CDR3 is CASAVDRAHEQYF. The DNA for the CDR3 is TGTGCTAGTGCCGTGGACAGGGCCCACGAGCAGTACTTC.

Note on this clonotype: The junction and the germline gene differ at one end; a read error may be behind it. The chain links TRBV4-1 to TRBJ2-2; either TRBD1 or TRBD2 may supply D (7 bases each). CDR1 and CDR2 from the germline V gene are MGHRA and YSYEKL. The CDR3 runs 17 residues. As DNA, the CDR3 is TGCGCCAGCAGCCAGCCCCAGGGGGGGAGGAACACCGTGGAGCTGTTTTTT. Translated: CASSQPQGGRNTVELFF.

The chain carries TRBV20-1 and TRBJ1-2, with a weak D call TRBD1 (6 bases). This CDR3 comprises 15 residues. From germline, CDR1 is DFQATT and CDR2 SNEGSKA (reference sequence). V was trimmed by 3 bases and J by 6 bases, leaving 20 bases between them. The CDR3: CSASPEGGGRHGYTF. CDR3 in DNA: TGCAGTGCTAGTCCCGAGGGGGGCGGGCGGCATGGCTACACCTTC.

This clonotype has a count of ten or more. This chain joins TRBV4-1 and TRBJ1-2, with TRBD1 matching over 7 bases. CDR1 MGHRA and CDR2 YSYEKL come from the germline V gene. The CDR3 loop spans 14 amino acids. Trimming removed 0 bases from V and 2 bases from J; junction bases left unmatched: 0. CDR3: CASSQETGNYGYTF. CDR3 DNA sequence: TGCGCCAGCAGCCAAGAGACAGGGAACTATGGCTACACCTTC.

There are a few counts of this clonotype. The J gene is TRBJ1-5, the V gene TRBV4-1, with D perhaps TRBD1 (5 bases). Germline loops: CDR1 MGHRA, CDR2 YSYEKL. Trimming stripped 2 bases from V and 6 bases from J, with 17 bases between. The CDR3 has 16 amino acids. The CDR3 spells CASSQTGRGVAQPQHF. Here the CDR3 DNA reads TGCGCCAGCAGCCAAACGGGACGGGGTGTGGCTCAGCCCCAGCATTTT.

The chain employs TRBV28 and TRBJ2-5; D ambiguous. CDR1 is MDHEN, CDR2 SYDVKM, per germline. The V end was cut by 3 bases, the J end by 0 bases, with 8 bases between. This CDR3 is built from 14 residues. CDR3 sequence reads: CASSFSNNQETQYF. CDR3 nucleotide sequence: TGTGCCAGCAGTTTTTCGAACAACCAAGAGACCCAGTACTTC.